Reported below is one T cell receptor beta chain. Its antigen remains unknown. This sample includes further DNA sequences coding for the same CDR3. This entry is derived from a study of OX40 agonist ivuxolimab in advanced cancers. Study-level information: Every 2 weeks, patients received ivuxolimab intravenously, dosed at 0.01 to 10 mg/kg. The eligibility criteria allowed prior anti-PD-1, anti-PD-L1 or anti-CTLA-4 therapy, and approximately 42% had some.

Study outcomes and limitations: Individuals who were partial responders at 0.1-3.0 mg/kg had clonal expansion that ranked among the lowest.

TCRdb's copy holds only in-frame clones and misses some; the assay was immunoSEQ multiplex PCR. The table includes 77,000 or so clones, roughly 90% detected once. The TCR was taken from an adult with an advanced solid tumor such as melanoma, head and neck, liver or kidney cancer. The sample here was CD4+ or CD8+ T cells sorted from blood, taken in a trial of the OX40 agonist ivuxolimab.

This CDR3 reads CASSLSTDTQYF. CDR3 sequence (DNA): TGTGCCAGCAGCCTCAGCACAGATACGCAGTATTTT. The rearrangement uses TRBV28 and TRBJ2-3, with D unclear. Between the trimmed V and J ends, which lost 6 bases and 0 bases, there was a span of 4 bases. Germline values: CDR1 MDHEN, CDR2 SYDVKM. The CDR3 covers 12 residues.